The next 9 T cell receptor beta chains were all read from a single sample in a study of T cells in narcolepsy. Repertoires were generated with immunoSEQ multiplex PCR, while TCRdb's copy carries only in-frame clones and drops some. The data hold 20,000 to 25,000 clones, with about 91% observed a single time. Sequencing input: CD45RA- memory CD4+ T cells from PBMCs. The receptors stem from a human donor with narcolepsy.

This clone occurred once. V gene TRBV10-3 combines with J gene TRBJ1-5, with D perhaps matching TRBD1 (6 bases). The CDR3 spans 14 residues. The V end was cut by 6 bases, the J end by 5 bases, with 14 bases between. Germline loops: CDR1 ENHRY, CDR2 SYGVKD. CDR3 region: CAIRGGGAYQPQHF. In nucleotides, the CDR3 is TGTGCCATCAGGGGGGGCGGGGCCTATCAGCCCCAGCATTTT.

The chain combines TRBV7-2 with TRBJ1-2, with D possibly TRBD1 on 6 matching bases. The CDR3 has 14 amino acids. With 6 bases removed from V and 3 bases from J, the gap between germline ends came to 14 bases. Germline V gene sequence: CDR1 SGHTA, CDR2 FQGNSA. The CDR3 region is CASRSAGADYGYTF. As DNA, the CDR3 is TGTGCCAGCAGGTCCGCGGGGGCGGACTATGGCTACACCTTC.

V and J are TRBV10-2 and TRBJ2-1; D may be TRBD1 (6 bases). CDR3 length equals 12 residues. In germline, CDR1 is WSHSY, CDR2 SAAADI. Trimming removed 6 bases at V and 7 bases at J, with 10 bases between. CDR3 nucleotide sequence: TGCGCCAGCAGGACAGGATTGAATGAGCAGTTCTTC. Amino acid sequence: CASRTGLNEQFF.

The gene calls are TRBV7-3 and TRBJ2-5, with D possibly being TRBD1 (7 bases). This CDR3 is 13 amino acids long. Germline-derived CDR1 and CDR2 are SGHTA and FQGTGA. With 5 bases removed from V and 5 bases from J, the gap between germline ends came to 12 bases. In DNA form, the CDR3 reads TGTGCCAGCAGCATACAGGGGAGGGAGACCCAGTACTTC. Translating gives CASSIQGRETQYF.

The genes are TRBV4-2 and TRBJ2-7, with no clear D. The CDR3 extends over 13 amino acids. V was pared by 3 bases and J by 3 bases, with 9 bases between. Germline loops: CDR1 LGHNA, CDR2 YNFKEQ. The CDR3 loop reads CASSHPPLYEQYF. The CDR3 region has the DNA TGTGCCAGCAGCCATCCCCCCCTCTACGAGCAGTACTTC.

The table lists this clone with a count of one. The CDR3 protein is CASSPSTDTQYF. The CDR3 bases are TGTGCCAGCAGCCCCAGCACAGATACGCAGTATTTT. The J gene is TRBJ2-3, the V gene TRBV7-9; D gene ambiguous. With 5 bases removed from V and 0 bases from J, the gap between germline ends came to 3 bases. The CDR3 has 12 residues. Per germline, CDR1 SEHNR and CDR2 FQNEAQ (reference sequence).

This clone came up once. This sequence joins TRBV18 and TRBJ2-7; D unresolved. Per the germline V gene, CDR1 is KGHSH and CDR2 is LQKENI. The V gene lost 5 bases and the J gene lost 5 bases, with 7 bases spanning the gap. The CDR3 loop spans 11 amino acids. The CDR3 sequence is CASSAQHEQYF. CDR3 nucleotides: TGTGCCAGCTCAGCACAACACGAGCAGTACTTC.

V and J are TRBV11-3 and TRBJ2-3; 12 positions agree with TRBD2. After removal of 6 bases from V and 5 bases from J, the junction contained 12 bases not matched to a gene. This CDR3 comprises 17 residues. Looked up from germline, CDR1 is SGHNT and CDR2 is YENEEA. DNA of the CDR3: TGTGCCAGCAGTCCCACGCGACTAGCGGGAGAAAAAGATACGCAGTATTTT. This gives the protein CASSPTRLAGEKDTQYF.

The V and J genes are TRBV11-2 and TRBJ1-2; tentative D call: TRBD1 (6 bases). V was clipped by 4 bases and J by 8 bases, with 23 bases between them. The V gene's germline CDR1 is SGHAT and CDR2 FQNNGV. This CDR3 spans 16 amino acids. The CDR3 DNA is TGTGCCAGCAGCTCACCTTCCCACAGGGTAGGGTACGGCTACACCTTC. It encodes CASSSPSHRVGYGYTF.